The clone carrying this TCR beta chain has a handful of counts. The antigen is not known. Germline values: CDR1 MGHDK, CDR2 SYGVNS. V was cut by 5 bases and J by 4 bases, with 8 bases left in between. This CDR3 region has 12 residues. The data stem from a study of identical twins. Addition of a universal primer site occurred through template switching, and cDNA carried unique molecular identifiers. MiXCR, run by TCRdb on the 5' RACE reads, gives a single entry per CDR3 protein. The table records about 480,000 distinct CDR3 sequences, approximately 15% of them present only once. The study's findings and limits: For out-of-frame beta sequences, excess twin sharing was weaker. The abundant beta clonotypes from cord blood had fewer insertions, and memory repertoires had none of this. With monozygotic twins, out-of-frame TCR alpha sharing exceeded what models estimated.

Separately, the same data were catalogued under a study of yellow fever vaccine responses in identical twins.

This clonotype originated in a woman younger than 35 in good health. V gene TRBV25-1 combines with J gene TRBJ2-5; D is uncertain. Sequences were obtained from CD4+ T cells sorted from blood. CDR3 amino acids: CASSSRGETQYF. Here the CDR3 DNA reads TGTGCCAGCAGTTCCCGTGGAGAGACCCAGTACTTC.